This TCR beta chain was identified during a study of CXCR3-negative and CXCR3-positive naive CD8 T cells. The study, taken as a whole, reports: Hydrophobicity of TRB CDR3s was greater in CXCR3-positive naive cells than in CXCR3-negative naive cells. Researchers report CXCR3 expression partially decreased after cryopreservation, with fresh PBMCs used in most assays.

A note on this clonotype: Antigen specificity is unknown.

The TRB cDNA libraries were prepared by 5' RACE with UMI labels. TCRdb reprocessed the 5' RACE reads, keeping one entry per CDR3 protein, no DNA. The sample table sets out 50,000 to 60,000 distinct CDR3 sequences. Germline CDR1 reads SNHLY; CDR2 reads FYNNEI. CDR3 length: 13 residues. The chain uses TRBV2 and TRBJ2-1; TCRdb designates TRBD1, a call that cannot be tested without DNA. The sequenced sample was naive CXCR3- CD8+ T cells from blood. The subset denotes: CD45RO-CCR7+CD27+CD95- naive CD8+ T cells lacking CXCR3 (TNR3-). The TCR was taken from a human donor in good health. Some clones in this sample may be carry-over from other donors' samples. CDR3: CASSEAPGDEQFF.